Listed here are 17 T cell receptor beta chains from one sample, sequenced in a study of blood T cells in healthy people across ages. Sample-barcoded 5' priming and a J-beta primer mix drove a second PCR of about 6 to 11 cycles. TCRdb reprocessed the 5' RACE reads via MiXCR and lists one record per CDR3 protein. Of 750,000 to 850,000 distinct CDR3 sequences listed, approximately 25% are singletons. These sequences were also reported in another study, on T cells of mothers and their children.

The sample comprised blood. The source is a boy aged 5-17 years in good health.

V gene TRBV20-1 combines with J gene TRBJ1-1; perhaps TRBD1 as D (6 bases). Trimming left V 6 bases short and J 6 bases short, with 14 bases between. Germline V gene sequence: CDR1 DFQATT, CDR2 SNEGSKA (reference sequence). CDR3 length equals 12 residues. Here the CDR3 reads CSAPIGGAEAFF. Written as DNA, the CDR3 is TGCAGTGCCCCAATCGGGGGCGCTGAAGCTTTCTTT.

This clonotype came up a few times. The V gene is TRBV28, the J gene TRBJ1-5; possible D gene TRBD1, 5 bases. The V gene's germline CDR1 is MDHEN and CDR2 SYDVKM. Deletions cut 4 bases from V and 2 bases from J, with 12 bases between. The CDR3 sequence is 15 residues long. The CDR3 protein is CASSSETVGNQPQHF. The CDR3 DNA sequence: TGTGCCAGCAGTTCGGAGACAGTAGGCAATCAGCCCCAGCATTTT. The whole variable domain, remainder taken from reference TRBV28 and TRBJ1-5, is DVKVTQSSRYLVKRTGEKVFLECVQDMDHENMFWYRQDPGLGLRLIYFSYDVKMKEKGDIPEGYSVSREKKERFSLILESASTNQTSMYLCASSSETVGNQPQHFGDGTRLSIL.

The CDR3 reads CASSFFRESLGNEQFF. The CDR3 DNA is TGCGCCAGCAGCTTTTTTCGGGAATCTCTAGGGAATGAGCAGTTCTTC. V is TRBV5-1 and J is TRBJ2-1; maybe TRBD2 (5 bases). Per the germline V gene, CDR1 is SGHRS and CDR2 is YFSETQ. V was trimmed by 2 bases and J by 7 bases, leaving 19 bases between them. The CDR3 contains 16 residues.

The chain joins TRBV28 to TRBJ2-5; perhaps TRBD1 as D (6 bases). The germline V gene has CDR1 MDHEN and CDR2 SYDVKM. The CDR3 length is 16 residues. Trimming cost V 4 bases and J 0 bases, with 15 bases left between them. The DNA of the CDR3 is TGTGCCAGCAGTTCACCCGGACAGACGTACCAAGAGACCCAGTACTTC. Its translation is CASSSPGQTYQETQYF.

The V call is TRBV6-5, the J call TRBJ2-5, with 7 positions matching TRBD2. This CDR3 region has 15 residues. Germline V gene lookup returns CDR1 MNHEY and CDR2 SVGAGI. V dropped 0 bases and J dropped 2; count of bases not matched to a gene: 3. CDR3 DNA sequence: TGTGCCAGCAGTTACTCTGAACTAGCGCAAGAGACCCAGTACTTC. It yields the protein CASSYSELAQETQYF.

The V and J genes are TRBV10-3 and TRBJ1-2, with D tentatively TRBD1 (6 bases). The CDR3 is 14 residues long. CDR1 is ENHRY and CDR2 is SYGVKD in the germline V gene. V lost 0 bases, J lost 4 bases, and 9 bases lay in between. CDR3 in amino acids: CAISESGQPYGYTF. Here the CDR3 DNA reads TGTGCCATCAGTGAGTCCGGACAGCCCTATGGCTACACCTTC.

The chain is built from TRBV12-3 or TRBV12-4 and TRBJ2-7; D is unclear. V was cut by 4 bases and J by 3 bases, with 7 bases left in between. The CDR3 covers 12 residues. The CDR3 is CASSSSFYEQYF. The CDR3 bases are TGTGCCAGCAGTTCTTCCTTCTACGAGCAGTACTTC.

This clonotype has just a few counts. CDR3 bases: TGTGCCAGCAGCCCCCCGGGACGCAATGAAAAACTGTTTTTT. It translates to CASSPPGRNEKLFF. The chain has TRBV11-2 and TRBJ1-4, with a possible D match to TRBD1 (5 bases). V dropped 5 bases and J dropped 5 bases, with 12 bases sitting between them. The CDR3 loop spans 14 amino acids. Germline assignment: CDR1 SGHAT and CDR2 FQNNGV.

The rearrangement links TRBV6-1 to TRBJ2-3; maybe TRBD1 (6 bases). V was clipped by 6 bases and J by 1 base, with 11 bases between them. The germline CDR1 and CDR2 sequences are MNHNS and SASEGT. The CDR3 covers 14 residues. The CDR3 reads CASSGTPGTDTQYF. CDR3 coding DNA: TGTGCCAGCAGCGGGACACCGGGCACAGATACGCAGTATTTT.

The J gene is TRBJ2-6, the V gene TRBV7-8; 7 positions match TRBD1. V lost 0 bases, J lost 0 bases, and 14 bases stayed unmatched. The CDR3 consists of 21 residues. Germline CDR1 SGHVS, CDR2 FQNEAQ. CDR3 sequence (DNA): TGTGCCAGCAGCTTAGCGGCGACAGGGTCAGGAGGCGACTCTGGGGCCAACGTCCTGACTTTC. It encodes CASSLAATGSGGDSGANVLTF.

This clonotype appeared a few times. The chain carries TRBV4-2 and TRBJ2-1; 7 nucleotides agree with TRBD1. The CDR3 totals 15 residues. V lost 1 base, J lost 6 bases, and 6 bases stayed unmatched. The germline CDR1 and CDR2 sequences are LGHNA and YNFKEQ. CDR3 coding DNA: TGTGCCAGCAGCCAAGCCGACAGGGAAGGCAATGAGCAGTTCTTC. It specifies CASSQADREGNEQFF.

The chain joins TRBV7-8 to TRBJ1-5; D remains ambiguous. V was pared by 0 bases and J by 7 bases, with 10 bases between. In germline, CDR1 is SGHVS, CDR2 FQNEAQ. CDR3 length: 14 residues. CDR3 sequence (DNA): TGTGCCAGCAGCTTAGCCGGAGGGTACCAGCCCCAGCATTTT. It is translated as CASSLAGGYQPQHF.

The J gene is TRBJ1-6, the V gene TRBV7-2; D is ambiguous. With 1 base removed from V and 0 bases from J, the gap between germline ends came to 7 bases. Germline V gene sequence: CDR1 SGHTA, CDR2 FQGNSA. The CDR3 runs 16 residues. The CDR3 bases are TGTGCCAGCAGCTTAGTGGCAAGCTCCTATAATTCACCCCTCCACTTT. Protein sequence: CASSLVASSYNSPLHF.

The chain employs TRBV2 and TRBJ1-6, with 7 bases lining up with TRBD1. Germline CDR1 is SNHLY and CDR2 is FYNNEI. Trimming at V came to 5 bases and at J to 7 bases, leaving 2 bases not matched to a gene. The CDR3 has 13 residues. The CDR3 here is CASSTDRNSPLHF. CDR3 coding DNA: TGTGCCAGCAGTACGGACAGGAATTCACCCCTCCACTTT. The whole variable domain, remainder taken from reference TRBV2 and TRBJ1-6, is EPEVTQTPSHQVTQMGQEVILRCVPISNHLYFYWYRQILGQKVEFLVSFYNNEISEKSEIFDDQFSVERPDGSNFTLKIRSTKLEDSAMYFCASSTDRNSPLHFGNGTRLTVT.

This clonotype has more than one count but fewer than ten. This chain uses TRBV21-1 with TRBJ1-4. TRBV21-1 is classified as a pseudogene. The CDR3 has 9 residues. In DNA form, the CDR3 reads TGTGGTCATCGGGAAAAACTGTTTTTT. Its translation: CGHREKLFF.

The genes are TRBV29-1 and TRBJ1-1; no reliable D call. From germline, CDR1 is SQVTM and CDR2 ANQGSEA. Trimming took 2 bases from V and 1 from J, leaving 8 bases between them. CDR3 length equals 13 residues. The CDR3 loop is CSVERSPNTEAFF. In nucleotides, the CDR3 is TGCAGCGTTGAACGTTCCCCGAACACTGAAGCTTTCTTT. Full variable domain (rest looked up from reference TRBV29-1 and TRBJ1-1): SAVISQKPSRDICQRGTSLTIQCQVDSQVTMMFWYRQQPGQSLTLIATANQGSEATYESGFVIDKFPISRPNLTFSTLTVSNMSPEDSSIYLCSVERSPNTEAFFGQGTRLTVV.

In this sample, this clonotype turned up many times. The chain employs TRBV2 and TRBJ2-1; D is ambiguous. Between the trimmed V and J ends, which lost 4 bases and 0 bases, there was a span of 4 bases. The CDR3 has 13 amino acids. Germline V gene sequence: CDR1 SNHLY, CDR2 FYNNEI. CDR3 region: CASSAPSYNEQFF. CDR3 DNA sequence: TGTGCCAGCAGTGCTCCCTCCTACAATGAGCAGTTCTTC.